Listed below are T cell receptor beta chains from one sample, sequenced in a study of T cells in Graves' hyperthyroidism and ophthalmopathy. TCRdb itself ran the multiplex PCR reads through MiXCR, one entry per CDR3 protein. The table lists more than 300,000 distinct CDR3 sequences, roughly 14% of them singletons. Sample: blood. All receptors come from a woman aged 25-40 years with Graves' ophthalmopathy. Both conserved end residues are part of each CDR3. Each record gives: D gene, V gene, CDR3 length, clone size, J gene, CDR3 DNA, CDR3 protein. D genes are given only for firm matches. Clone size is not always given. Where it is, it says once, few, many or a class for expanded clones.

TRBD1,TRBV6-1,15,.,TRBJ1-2,TGTGCCAGCAGTCCCGGGACAGGGAGAATTTTTGGCTACACCTTC,CASSPGTGRIFGYTF
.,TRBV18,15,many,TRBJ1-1,TGTGCCAGCTCACCAACGCAGTCCCCCCGGGGGCAAGCTTTCTTT,CASSPTQSPRGQAFF
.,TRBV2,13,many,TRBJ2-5,TGTGCCACCCTCCCGACTGCAGAAGAGACCCAGTACTTC,CATLPTAEETQYF
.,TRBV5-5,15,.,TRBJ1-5,TGTGCCAGCAGCTTGGCCTTCTATAGCAATCAGCCCCAGCATTTT,CASSLAFYSNQPQHF
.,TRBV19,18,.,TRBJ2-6,TGTGCCAGTAGTATTGTCAGGGGACACTCTTCTGGGGCCAACGTCCTGACTTTC,CASSIVRGHSSGANVLTF
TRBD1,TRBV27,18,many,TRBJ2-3,TGTGCCAGCAGTTTTTTAACACGGGACAGGATAGGGACAGATACGCAGTATTTT,CASSFLTRDRIGTDTQYF
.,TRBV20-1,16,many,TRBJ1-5,TGCAGTGCTAGAGATAAGTGGACCGTGGGCAATCAGCCCCAGCATTTT,CSARDKWTVGNQPQHF
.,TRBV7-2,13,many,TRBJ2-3,TGTGCCAGCAGCTCGGGGGGCACAGATACGCAGTATTTT,CASSSGGTDTQYF
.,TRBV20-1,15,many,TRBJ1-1,TGCAGTGCTAGAAAATCTGGACAGATGAACACTGAAGCTTTCTTT,CSARKSGQMNTEAFF
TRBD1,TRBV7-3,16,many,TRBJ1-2,TGTGCCAGCAGCCAAGGAGGGACAGGGGGCGGCTATGGCTACACCTTC,CASSQGGTGGGYGYTF
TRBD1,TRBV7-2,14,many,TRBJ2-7,TGTGCCAGCAGCTCGGACAGGGGGTGGTACGAGCAGTACTTC,CASSSDRGWYEQYF
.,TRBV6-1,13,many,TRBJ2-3,TGTGCCAGCAGTGTCACTAACGAAAATACGCAGTATTTT,CASSVTNENTQYF
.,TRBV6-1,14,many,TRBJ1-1,TGTGCCAGCAGTCGACAGGAGGGGAACACTGAAGCTTTCTTT,CASSRQEGNTEAFF
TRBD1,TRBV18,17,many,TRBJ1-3,TGTGCCAGCTCACCAAAGGGACAGGGGGCGTTTGGAAACACCATATATTTT,CASSPKGQGAFGNTIYF
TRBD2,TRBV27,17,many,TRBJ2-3,TGTGCCAGCAGTTCCCCGGCCCAGCGGGGGGGCACAGATACGCAGTATTTT,CASSSPAQRGGTDTQYF
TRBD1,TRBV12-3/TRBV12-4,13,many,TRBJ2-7,TGTGCCAGCGCGTCCGGACAGGCATACGAGCAGTACTTC,CASASGQAYEQYF
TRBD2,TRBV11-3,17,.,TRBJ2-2,TGTGCCAGCAGCGCCCAGCTAGCGGCGAAGAACACCGGGGAGCTGTTTTTT,CASSAQLAAKNTGELFF
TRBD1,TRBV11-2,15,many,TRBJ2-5,TGTGCCAGCAGCTCCGGACAGGGGTATTTATCGACCCAGTACTTC,CASSSGQGYLSTQYF
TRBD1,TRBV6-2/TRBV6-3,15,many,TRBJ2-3,TGTGCCAGCAGTTACGAGGGGGCCGGGACAGATACGCAGTATTTT,CASSYEGAGTDTQYF
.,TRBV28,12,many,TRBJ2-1,TGTGCCAGCGAACACTTTCGGAATGAGCAGTTCTTC,CASEHFRNEQFF
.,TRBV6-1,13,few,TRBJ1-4,TGTGCCAGCAGCCGCGTGGCTAATGAAAAACTGTTTTTT,CASSRVANEKLFF
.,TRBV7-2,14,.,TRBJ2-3,TGTGCCAGCAGCTTAGCGGCGGGGGCTAATACGCAGTATTTT,CASSLAAGANTQYF
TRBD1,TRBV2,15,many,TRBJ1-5,TGTGCCAGCAGAGACACAGGGGTTCCCAATCAGCCCCAGCATTTT,CASRDTGVPNQPQHF
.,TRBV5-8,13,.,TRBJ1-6,TGTACCAGCAGTTCTGACGCAAATTCACCCCTCCACTTT,CTSSSDANSPLHF
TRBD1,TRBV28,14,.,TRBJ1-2,TGTGCCAGCACCCCCCTCCGGACAGGGAAAGGCTACACCTTC,CASTPLRTGKGYTF
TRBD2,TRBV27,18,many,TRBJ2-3,TGTGCCAGCAGTTCCGCCGGGACTAGCGGGGGGGCCCAAGATACGCAGTATTTT,CASSSAGTSGGAQDTQYF
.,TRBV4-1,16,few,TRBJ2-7,TGCGCCAGCAGCCAAGATACGACAGTATACTCCTACGAGCAGTACTTC,CASSQDTTVYSYEQYF
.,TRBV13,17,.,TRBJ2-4,TGTGCCAGCAGCTCTTCTGGCATTTCTATAGCCAAAAACATTCAGTACTTC,CASSSSGISIAKNIQYF
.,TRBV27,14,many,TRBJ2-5,TGTGCCAGCAGCCCTTCGGACGTTATAGAGACCCAGTACTTC,CASSPSDVIETQYF
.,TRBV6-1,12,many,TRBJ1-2,TGTGCCAGCACAACCGGACAGTATGGCTACACCTTC,CASTTGQYGYTF
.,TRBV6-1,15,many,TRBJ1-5,TGTGCCAGCAGTGAAGCGCGGAGGGGAGGTCAGCCCCAGCATTTT,CASSEARRGGQPQHF
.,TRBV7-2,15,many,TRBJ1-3,TGTGCCAGCAGCCGTCCGGCGGGTGGGTCAGACACCATATATTTT,CASSRPAGGSDTIYF
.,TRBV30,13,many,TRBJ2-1,TGTGCCTGGACAGTTAGCTCCTACAATGAGCAGTTCTTC,CAWTVSSYNEQFF
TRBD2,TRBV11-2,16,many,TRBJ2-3,TGTGCCAGCAGCTTAGGGAGGCGGGGGGACACAGATACGCAGTATTTT,CASSLGRRGDTDTQYF
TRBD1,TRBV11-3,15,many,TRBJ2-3,TGTGCCAGCAGCCCCCCGGGACAGGGCACAGATACGCAGTATTTT,CASSPPGQGTDTQYF
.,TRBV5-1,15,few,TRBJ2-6,TGCGCCAGCAGCTTGAGGAACTCTGGGGCCAACGTCCTGACTTTC,CASSLRNSGANVLTF
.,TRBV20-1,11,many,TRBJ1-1,TGCAGTGCCTCAGCCCTCGGGAAAGCTTTCTTT,CSASALGKAFF
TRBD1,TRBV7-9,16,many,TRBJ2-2,TGTGCCAGCAGCCATCCGGGACAGGCGAACACCGGGGAGCTGTTTTTT,CASSHPGQANTGELFF
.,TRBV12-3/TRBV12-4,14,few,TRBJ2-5,TGTGCCAGCAGCACGACAGAGAAACAAGAGACCCAGTACTTC,CASSTTEKQETQYF
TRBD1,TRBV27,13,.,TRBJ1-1,TGTGCCAGCAGTGTTCACCCGGGACAGGGACCTTTCTTT,CASSVHPGQGPFF
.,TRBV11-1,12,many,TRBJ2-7,TGTGCCAGCAGCTTGCGCTCCTACGAGCAGTACTTC,CASSLRSYEQYF
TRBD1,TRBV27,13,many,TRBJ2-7,TGTGCCAGCAGGGACAGGGAATCCTACGAGCAGTACTTC,CASRDRESYEQYF
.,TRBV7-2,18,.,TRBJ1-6,TGTGCCAGCAGCTTTATTATTGGGCGGGGACCTGATAATTCACCCCTCCACTTT,CASSFIIGRGPDNSPLHF
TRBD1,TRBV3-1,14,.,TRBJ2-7,TGTGCCAGCAGCCGACAGGGTTATGGCTACGAGCAGTACTTC,CASSRQGYGYEQYF
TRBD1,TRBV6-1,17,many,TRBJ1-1,TGTGCCAGCAGTGCTCCCCAGGGGGTAAGGGTGAACACTGAAGCTTTCTTT,CASSAPQGVRVNTEAFF
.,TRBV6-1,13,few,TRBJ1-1,TGTGCCAGCAACCCACAAGTATTAACTGAAGCTTTCTTT,CASNPQVLTEAFF
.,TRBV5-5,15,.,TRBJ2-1,TGTGCCAGCAGCTTGGAGACAGTTCCCTACAATGAGCAGTTCTTC,CASSLETVPYNEQFF